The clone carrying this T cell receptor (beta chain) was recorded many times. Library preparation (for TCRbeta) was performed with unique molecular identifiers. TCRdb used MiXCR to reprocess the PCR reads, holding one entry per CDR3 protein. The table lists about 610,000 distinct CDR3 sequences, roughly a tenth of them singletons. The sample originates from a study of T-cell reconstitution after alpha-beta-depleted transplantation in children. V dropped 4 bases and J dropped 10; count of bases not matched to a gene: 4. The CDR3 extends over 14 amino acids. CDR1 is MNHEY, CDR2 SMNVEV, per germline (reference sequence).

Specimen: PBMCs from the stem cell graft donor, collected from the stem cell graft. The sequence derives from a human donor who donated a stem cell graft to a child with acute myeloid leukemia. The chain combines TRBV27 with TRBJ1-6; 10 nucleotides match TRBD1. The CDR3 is CASSWDRGKSPLHF. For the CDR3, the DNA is TGTGCCAGCAGTTGGGACAGGGGCAAATCACCCCTCCACTTT.